Below, one T cell receptor (beta chain) is given with its context. The source of the sample is a study of blood T cell repertoires in COVID-19. Libraries were prepared by immunoSEQ multiplex PCR; TCRdb keeps only in-frame clonotypes and omits some of them. This table holds roughly 170,000 clones, over 65% found once. There are 12 residues in the CDR3. Germline V gene sequence: CDR1 SGHNT, CDR2 YENEEA. Trimming stripped 6 bases from V and 9 bases from J, with 12 bases between. The sample consisted of PBMCs or T cells enriched from blood (not recorded which). This chain joins TRBV11-3 and TRBJ2-1; D is unclear. The sequence derives from a woman in her forties or fifties who had recovered from COVID-19. The CDR3 loop reads CASSRSRGEQFF. Written as DNA, the CDR3 is TGTGCCAGCAGTCGTAGCCGCGGTGAGCAGTTCTTC.